These 17 T cell receptor beta chains originate from one sample sequenced in a study of T cell responses to AZD1222 COVID-19 vaccine. TCRdb's table, derived via immunoSEQ multiplex PCR, lists solely in-frame clones and lacks some. The sample holds about 150,000 clones; about 87% are singletons and the top ten take around 3.1%. Sequences were derived from peripheral blood, sampled on day 0 of AZD1222 vaccination. The source of these receptors is an adult in good health.

The chain links TRBV5-6 to TRBJ2-5; D ambiguous. Germline V gene sequence: CDR1 SGHDT, CDR2 YYEEEE. The CDR3 runs 13 residues. V was trimmed by 2 bases and J by 2 bases, leaving 7 bases between them. The CDR3 nucleotides are TGTGCCAGCAGCTTTTTCGGACAAGAGACCCAGTACTTC. This sequence encodes CASSFFGQETQYF.

CDR3 sequence (DNA): TGCGCCAGCAGCCCCTGGGGGACAGGGGAAACTAATGAAAAACTGTTTTTT. It translates to CASSPWGTGETNEKLFF. J is TRBJ1-4 and V is TRBV4-1; TRBD1 matches at 10 bases. V was clipped by 4 bases and J by 1 base; unmatched bases: 6. This CDR3 spans 17 amino acids. In germline, CDR1 is MGHRA, CDR2 YSYEKL.

The CDR3 DNA follows: TGTGCCAGCAGCCAAGATCCCCCCCCCGGAGGGTTAGGCAATCAGCCCCAGCATTTT. Amino acid sequence: CASSQDPPPGGLGNQPQHF. The rearrangement joins TRBV3-1 (or the pseudogene TRBV3-2) to TRBJ1-5; the D is unclear. The germline gives CDR1 LGHDT, CDR2 YNNKEL (reference sequence). This CDR3 contains 19 residues. V was shortened by 0 bases and J by 2 bases, with 20 bases between the two germline ends.

V is TRBV7-6 and J is TRBJ1-1; D remains ambiguous. The CDR3 is made up of 13 amino acids. V was clipped by 4 bases and J by 4 bases, with 10 bases between them. Germline CDR1 reads SGHVS; CDR2 reads FNYEAQ. This CDR3 reads CASSSLLSTEAFF. The DNA for the CDR3 is TGTGCCAGCAGCTCCCTCTTGAGCACTGAAGCTTTCTTT.

V is TRBV4-1 and J is TRBJ2-3; the D is unclear. The CDR3 covers 12 residues. V lost 1 base and J lost 5, with 4 bases in between. Germline V gene lookup returns CDR1 MGHRA and CDR2 YSYEKL. Here the CDR3 reads CASSQVQDTQYF. For the CDR3, the DNA is TGCGCCAGCAGCCAAGTTCAAGATACGCAGTATTTT.

The chain employs TRBV18 and TRBJ1-1, with a possible D match to TRBD1 (6 bases). Germline V gene sequence: CDR1 KGHSH, CDR2 LQKENI. The CDR3 extends over 14 amino acids. Trimming cost V 1 base and J 5 bases, with 11 bases left between them. CDR3 nucleotide sequence: TGTGCCAGCTCACCACAGGGGGAGGGGACTGAAGCTTTCTTT. Protein sequence: CASSPQGEGTEAFF. The full variable domain, rest sourced from reference TRBV18 and TRBJ1-1, is NAGVMQNPRHLVRRRGQEARLRCSPMKGHSHVYWYRQLPEEGLKFMVYLQKENIIDESGMPKERFSAEFPKEGPSILRIQQVVRGDSAAYFCASSPQGEGTEAFFGQGTRLTVV.

The gene calls are TRBV2 and TRBJ1-2; the match to TRBD1 covers 12 bases. J lost 7 bases, V lost 6 bases, and 6 bases had no gene match. The CDR3 spans 14 residues. The germline gives CDR1 SNHLY, CDR2 FYNNEI. Written as DNA, the CDR3 is TGTGCCAGCAGACCGGGACAGGGGGCCAGTGGCTACACCTTC. Protein product: CASRPGQGASGYTF. The whole variable domain, filled in from reference TRBV2 and TRBJ1-2, reads EPEVTQTPSHQVTQMGQEVILRCVPISNHLYFYWYRQILGQKVEFLVSFYNNEISEKSEIFDDQFSVERPDGSNFTLKIRSTKLEDSAMYFCASRPGQGASGYTFGSGTRLTVV.

This clone was recorded only once. The rearrangement uses TRBV7-2 and TRBJ2-3, with 7 bases identical to TRBD1. Germline V lookup: CDR1 SGHTA, CDR2 FQGNSA. The CDR3 runs 15 residues. V dropped 5 bases and J dropped 4; count of bases not matched to a gene: 9. CDR3 coding DNA: TGTGCCAGCAGCCGCGCAACAGGGGCAGCAGATACGCAGTATTTT. This encodes CASSRATGAADTQYF.

This clone appeared a single time. The V call is TRBV5-6, the J call TRBJ1-6; D unresolved. The CDR3 covers 15 residues. The V end lost 3 bases, the J end lost 6 bases, and 13 bases lay between the germline ends. Per the germline V gene, CDR1 is SGHDT and CDR2 is YYEEEE. This CDR3 reads CASSWRGRSNSPLHF. The DNA for the CDR3 is TGTGCCAGCAGCTGGAGAGGGAGATCTAATTCACCCCTCCACTTT.

The J gene is TRBJ2-7, the V gene TRBV29-1, with D tentatively TRBD1 (6 bases). The CDR3 is made up of 16 amino acids. Trimming removed 3 bases from V and 1 base from J, with 19 bases in between. Germline CDR1 SQVTM, CDR2 ANQGSEA. The CDR3 DNA is TGCAGCGTTGAGACCCTTACAGGGTTTCGATCCTACGAGCAGTACTTC. It codes for CSVETLTGFRSYEQYF.

The J gene is TRBJ1-2, the V gene TRBV4-1; D gene ambiguous. V lost 5 bases and J 3 bases, leaving 13 bases between the germline ends. The CDR3 length is 14 residues. Per the germline V gene, CDR1 is MGHRA and CDR2 is YSYEKL. The CDR3: CASSAIGEDYGYTF. The CDR3 coding sequence is TGCGCCAGCAGCGCAATCGGGGAGGACTATGGCTACACCTTC.

This rearrangement joins TRBV28 to TRBJ2-7, with D unclear. The CDR3 totals 14 residues. V lost 3 bases, J lost 1 base, and 10 bases lay in between. Germline loops: CDR1 MDHEN, CDR2 SYDVKM. Here the CDR3 reads CASSLNVGSYEQYF. In nucleotides, the CDR3 is TGTGCCAGCAGTTTGAACGTCGGATCCTACGAGCAGTACTTC. The full variable domain, with the rest looked up from reference TRBV28 and TRBJ2-7, is DVKVTQSSRYLVKRTGEKVFLECVQDMDHENMFWYRQDPGLGLRLIYFSYDVKMKEKGDIPEGYSVSREKKERFSLILESASTNQTSMYLCASSLNVGSYEQYFGPGTRLTVT.

The V gene is TRBV10-3, the J gene TRBJ2-3, with 12 nucleotides matching TRBD2. Germline trimming cut 7 bases from V and 1 base from J; bases unmatched to any gene: 12. The CDR3 is 18 amino acids. Germline V lookup: CDR1 ENHRY, CDR2 SYGVKD. This CDR3 is CAIMGSLLAGGGTDTQYF. CDR3 DNA: TGTGCCATCATGGGCTCTTTACTAGCGGGGGGAGGCACAGATACGCAGTATTTT.

The chain uses TRBV5-1 and TRBJ2-1; D assignment may be TRBD1 or TRBD2 (6 bases each). The CDR3 runs to 15 residues. The germline V gene encodes CDR1 SGHRS and CDR2 YFSETQ. Trimming removed 5 bases at V and 5 bases at J, with 17 bases between. The CDR3 DNA is TGCGCCAGCAGTAGCCTGAGGGGGGCCGACAATGAGCAGTTCTTC. Protein sequence: CASSSLRGADNEQFF.

The gene calls are TRBV11-2 and TRBJ2-5, with D possibly being TRBD1 (6 bases). V was cut by 5 bases and J by 5 bases, with 12 bases left in between. Germline CDR1 SGHAT, CDR2 FQNNGV. There are 13 residues in the CDR3. CDR3 region: CASSPVQGETQYF. The CDR3 DNA sequence: TGTGCCAGCAGCCCTGTCCAGGGGGAGACCCAGTACTTC.

The V and J genes are TRBV21-1 and TRBJ1-6. TRBV21-1 is a pseudogene. This CDR3 region has 15 residues. The CDR3 DNA is TGTGCCAGCAGCTGCCGGGCTACAGTGAATTCACCCCTCCACTTT. Translating gives CASSCRATVNSPLHF.

The gene calls are TRBV7-2 and TRBJ2-2; TRBD1 matches at 11 bases. This CDR3 is built from 15 residues. The J segment lost 7 bases and the V segment lost 8 bases, leaving 9 bases of the junction unmatched. Germline V gene sequence: CDR1 SGHTA, CDR2 FQGNSA. The CDR3: CASRGQGAGVGELFF. CDR3 nucleotide sequence: TGTGCCAGCCGCGGACAGGGGGCAGGAGTCGGGGAGCTGTTTTTT.